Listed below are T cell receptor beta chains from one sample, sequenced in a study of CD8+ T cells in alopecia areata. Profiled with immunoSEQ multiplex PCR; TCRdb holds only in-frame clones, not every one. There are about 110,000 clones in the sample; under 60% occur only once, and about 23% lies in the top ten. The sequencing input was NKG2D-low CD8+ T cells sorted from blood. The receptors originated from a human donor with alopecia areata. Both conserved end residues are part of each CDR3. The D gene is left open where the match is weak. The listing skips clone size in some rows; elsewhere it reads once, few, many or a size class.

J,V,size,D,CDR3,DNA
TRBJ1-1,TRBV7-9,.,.,CASSSEAVQNTEAFF,TGTGCCAGCAGCTCAGAGGCAGTTCAGAACACTGAAGCTTTCTTT
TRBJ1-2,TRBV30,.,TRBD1,CAWSQTGQGRGYTF,TGTGCCTGGAGTCAAACGGGACAGGGTCGCGGCTACACCTTC
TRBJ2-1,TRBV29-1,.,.,CSVTQGSSLEQFF,TGCAGCGTGACACAGGGCTCTAGCCTCGAGCAGTTCTTC
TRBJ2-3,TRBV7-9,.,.,CASSLFRSTDTQYF,TGTGCCAGCAGCTTATTTAGGTCCACAGATACGCAGTATTTT
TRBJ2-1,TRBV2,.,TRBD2,CAGWTSGIYNEQFF,TGTGCCGGTTGGACTAGCGGGATTTACAATGAGCAGTTCTTC
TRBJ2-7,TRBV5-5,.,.,CASSLDMAYEQYF,TGTGCCAGCAGCTTGGATATGGCCTACGAGCAGTACTTC
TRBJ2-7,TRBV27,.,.,CASSRDAHGTLTVEQYF,TGTGCCAGCAGCCGAGATGCTCACGGGACCCTAACAGTAGAGCAGTACTTC
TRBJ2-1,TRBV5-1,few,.,CASSSRPEAWVEQFF,TGCGCCAGCAGCTCCCGCCCGGAGGCTTGGGTGGAGCAGTTCTTC
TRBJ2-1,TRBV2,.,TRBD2,CASSGTRVLF,TGTGCCAGCAGCGGGACTAGGGTGCTCTTC
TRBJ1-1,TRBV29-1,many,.,CSVRGDGVEAFF,TGCAGCGTTAGGGGCGACGGTGTTGAAGCTTTCTTT
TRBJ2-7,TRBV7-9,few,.,CASSPADRFPYEQYF,TGTGCCAGCAGCCCCGCTGACAGATTCCCCTACGAGCAGTACTTC
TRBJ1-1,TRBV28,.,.,CASSLTIWDTEAFF,TGTGCCAGCAGTTTAACCATTTGGGACACTGAAGCTTTCTTT
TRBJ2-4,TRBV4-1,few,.,CASSQDVGEDENIQYF,TGCGCCAGCAGCCAAGATGTCGGGGAGGATGAAAACATTCAGTACTTC
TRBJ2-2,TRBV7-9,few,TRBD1,CASSPGTGNVGELFF,TGTGCCAGCAGCCCCGGGACAGGGAATGTCGGGGAGCTGTTTTTT
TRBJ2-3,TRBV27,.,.,CASSLAEHTDTQYF,TGTGCCAGCAGTTTAGCGGAGCACACAGATACGCAGTATTTT
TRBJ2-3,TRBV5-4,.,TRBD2,CASSPRTSTDTQYF,TGTGCCAGCAGCCCCCGGACTAGTACAGATACGCAGTATTTT
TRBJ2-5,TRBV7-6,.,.,CASSPGPGQKETQYF,TGTGCCAGCAGCCCCGGCCCCGGACAGAAAGAGACCCAGTACTTC
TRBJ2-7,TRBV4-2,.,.,CASSRPPDPEQYF,TGTGCCAGCAGCCGCCCCCCTGACCCCGAGCAGTACTTC
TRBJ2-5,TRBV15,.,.,CATSRDLKTQYF,TGTGCCACCAGCAGAGACTTGAAGACCCAGTACTTC
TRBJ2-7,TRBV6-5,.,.,CASSLSLFGQNYEQYF,TGTGCCAGCAGTTTGTCCCTGTTCGGGCAGAACTACGAGCAGTACTTC
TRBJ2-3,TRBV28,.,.,CASSQSYTYTLSDTQYF,TGTGCCAGCAGTCAGAGCTATACCTACACATTATCAGATACGCAGTATTTT
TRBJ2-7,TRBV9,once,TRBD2,CASSRGEYEQYF,TGTGCCAGCAGTCGGGGGGAATACGAGCAGTACTTC
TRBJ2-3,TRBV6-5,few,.,CASSSLGTQYF,TGTGCCAGCAGTTCTTTGGGTACGCAGTATTTT
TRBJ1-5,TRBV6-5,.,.,CASRHGSNQPQHF,TGTGCCAGCAGACACGGGAGCAATCAGCCCCAGCATTTT
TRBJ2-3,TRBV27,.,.,CASSPTWDTQYF,TGTGCCAGCAGTCCCACCTGGGATACGCAGTATTTT